One and the same sample provided the 21 T cell receptor beta chains below, sequenced in a study of control samples from healthy donors and cancer patients. The protocol was immunoSEQ multiplex PCR, while the TCRdb copy is restricted to in-frame clones and leaves out a portion. Among 60,000 to 95,000 clones listed, about 89% were seen once. What was sequenced was PBMCs. Receptors were obtained from a woman aged 45-59 years with colorectal cancer.

About this clone: Other DNA sequences in this sample translate to the same CDR3. The chain couples TRBV19 to TRBJ1-2, with 12 bases fitting TRBD1. CDR1 is LNHDA, CDR2 SQIVND, per germline (reference sequence). The CDR3 has 15 amino acids. The junction had 9 bases not matched to a gene; V was cut back by 6 bases and J by 7 bases. CDR3 residues: CASRLLGQGAGGYTF. DNA of the CDR3: TGTGCCAGTAGGCTTCTGGGACAGGGGGCTGGTGGCTACACCTTC.

V and J are TRBV7-3 and TRBJ2-5, with 15 bases aligning to TRBD2. Germline V gene sequence: CDR1 SGHTA, CDR2 FQGTGA. The junction had 0 bases not matched to a gene; V was cut back by 2 bases and J by 2 bases. The CDR3 has 16 amino acids. This CDR3 reads CASSLGLAGGQETQYF. The CDR3 bases are TGTGCCAGCAGCTTAGGACTAGCGGGGGGGCAAGAGACCCAGTACTTC.

As regards this clone: Other DNA sequences in this sample translate to the same CDR3. The chain employs TRBV28 and TRBJ2-1; no clear D gene. Between the trimmed V and J ends, which lost 1 base and 6 bases, there was a span of 4 bases. From germline, CDR1 is MDHEN and CDR2 SYDVKM. This CDR3 is 12 amino acids long. This CDR3 reads CASSLLGNEQFF. CDR3 nucleotides: TGTGCCAGCAGTTTATTGGGCAATGAGCAGTTCTTC.

The gene calls are TRBV7-2 and TRBJ1-6; a weak D match, TRBD1 (5 bases). Per the germline V gene, CDR1 is SGHTA and CDR2 is FQGNSA. V was clipped by 2 bases and J by 7 bases, with 12 bases between them. CDR3 length: 15 amino acids. The CDR3 loop reads CASSLRQGLNSPLHF. CDR3 coding DNA: TGTGCCAGCAGCTTAAGGCAGGGATTGAATTCACCCCTCCACTTT.

V and J are TRBV24-1 and TRBJ2-4, with TRBD1 matching 7 bases. Germline CDR1 KGHDR, CDR2 SFDVKD. V shed 3 bases and J 8 bases; nucleotides not matched to a gene: 9. The CDR3 totals 15 residues. The CDR3 DNA reads as TGTGCCACCAGTGATATAGGGGGCCGGAGTGACATTCAGTACTTC. Its translation: CATSDIGGRSDIQYF.

The chain uses TRBV27 and TRBJ1-5; 9 bases align to TRBD1. V shed 5 bases, J shed 2 bases, and the junction held 10 bases outside the gene matches. The germline V gene has CDR1 MNHEY and CDR2 SMNVEV (reference sequence). The CDR3 covers 17 residues. CDR3 DNA sequence: TGTGCCAGCAGTCCCCACCTCCGGGACAGGGGCAATCAGCCCCAGCATTTT. This codes for CASSPHLRDRGNQPQHF.

The chain is built from TRBV7-2 and TRBJ1-5; D is uncertain. The V and J ends lost 1 base and 6 bases respectively, with 7 bases between them. Looked up from germline, CDR1 is SGHTA and CDR2 is FQGNSA. CDR3 length: 13 amino acids. Here the CDR3 DNA reads TGTGCCAGCAGCTTAGATGAAACTCAGCCCCAGCATTTT. The encoded protein is CASSLDETQPQHF.

This chain uses TRBV5-1 with TRBJ2-3; D may be TRBD1 or TRBD2 (5 bases each). The germline V gene encodes CDR1 SGHRS and CDR2 YFSETQ. V lost 2 bases to trimming and J lost 1 base, with 14 bases between them. The CDR3 length is 16 residues. As DNA, the CDR3 is TGCGCCAGCAGCTTTGTGACGGGACCTGGCACAGATACGCAGTATTTT. Protein product: CASSFVTGPGTDTQYF.

In this sample, this clone turned up once. V usage is TRBV10-1 and J usage is TRBJ1-1; weak D call: TRBD1 (6 bases). The CDR3 is 14 residues long. CDR1 is WNHNN and CDR2 is SYGVQD in the germline V gene (reference sequence). V lost 3 bases and J lost 0, with 8 bases in between. The CDR3 region has the DNA TGCGCCAGCAGTGATACAGGGCTGAACACTGAAGCTTTCTTT. This translates into CASSDTGLNTEAFF.

This chain connects TRBV12-3 or TRBV12-4 to TRBJ1-2, with D tentatively TRBD1 (5 bases). The CDR3 is 12 amino acids. V was cut by 6 bases and J by 6 bases, with 11 bases left in between. The CDR3 DNA reads as TGTGCCAGCAGCTTGGGACCCCATGGCTACACCTTC. Its protein product is CASSLGPHGYTF.

This chain joins TRBV2 and TRBJ2-2; perhaps TRBD1 as D (5 bases). This CDR3 is built from 11 residues. Trimming left V 5 bases short and J 8 bases short, with 6 bases between. Germline-derived CDR1 and CDR2 are SNHLY and FYNNEI. CDR3 coding DNA: TGTGCCAGCAGTCCAGGGGGGGAGCTGTTTTTT. Amino acid sequence: CASSPGGELFF.

A single count supports this clone. V and J are TRBV4-3 and TRBJ2-4; D call uncertain. Germline values: CDR1 LGHNA, CDR2 YSLEER. Trimming shortened V by 0 bases and J by 7 bases, and 10 bases separated the two germline ends. This CDR3 comprises 14 residues. As DNA, the CDR3 is TGCGCCAGCAGCCAAGAGGTGCCAGCTAACATTCAGTACTTC. Amino acids: CASSQEVPANIQYF.

The gene calls are TRBV27 and TRBJ1-4; D remains ambiguous. The CDR3 is 14 amino acids. Per the germline V gene, CDR1 is MNHEY and CDR2 is SMNVEV (reference sequence). Trimming shortened V by 5 bases and J by 2 bases, and 9 bases separated the two germline ends. CDR3 protein: CASSLTFTNEKLFF. CDR3 DNA: TGTGCCAGCAGTCTGACATTCACTAATGAAAAACTGTTTTTT.

CDR3 sequence: CASSLGQGAAAQRGYTF. The CDR3 nucleotides are TGTGCCAGCAGCTTAGGCCAGGGGGCCGCGGCTCAGCGTGGCTACACCTTC. The chain links TRBV7-9 to TRBJ1-2, with TRBD1 matching over 8 bases. J gave up 7 bases and V 1 base, and 14 bases lay outside the gene matches. Per germline, CDR1 SEHNR and CDR2 FQNEAQ (reference sequence). The CDR3 spans 17 residues.

This chain uses TRBV19 with TRBJ2-2; 7 nucleotides align to TRBD1. In germline, CDR1 is LNHDA, CDR2 SQIVND (reference sequence). The junction had 5 bases not matched to a gene; V was cut back by 3 bases and J by 1 base. The CDR3 runs 16 residues. CDR3 sequence: CASSMKGARNTGELFF. As DNA, the CDR3 is TGTGCCAGTAGTATGAAGGGGGCTAGGAACACCGGGGAGCTGTTTTTT.

The sample holds one count of this clone. This sequence joins TRBV30 and TRBJ1-3; D unresolved. The CDR3 sequence is 11 residues long. Germline CDR1 is GTSNPN and CDR2 is SVGIG (reference sequence). Trimming stripped 4 bases from V and 6 bases from J, with 7 bases between. This CDR3 is CAWNQKNTIYF. CDR3 sequence (DNA): TGTGCCTGGAACCAAAAAAACACCATATATTTT.

The chain couples TRBV28 to TRBJ1-1; possibly TRBD1 for D (6 bases). Germline CDR1 reads MDHEN; CDR2 reads SYDVKM. There are 15 residues in the CDR3. Trimming removed 2 bases at V and 2 bases at J, with 12 bases between. CDR3 in amino acids: CASSLGQLSNTEAFF. The DNA for the CDR3 is TGTGCCAGCAGTTTAGGACAGCTAAGTAACACTGAAGCTTTCTTT. The entire variable domain, with the rest obtained from reference TRBV28 and TRBJ1-1, is as follows: DVKVTQSSRYLVKRTGEKVFLECVQDMDHENMFWYRQDPGLGLRLIYFSYDVKMKEKGDIPEGYSVSREKKERFSLILESASTNQTSMYLCASSLGQLSNTEAFFGQGTRLTVV.

This clone appeared a single time. The chain links TRBV6-1 to TRBJ2-7, with TRBD1 matching over 7 bases. CDR1 is MNHNS, CDR2 SASEGT, per germline. This CDR3 region has 14 residues. With 2 bases clipped from V and 3 bases from J, the junction kept 4 bases outside the gene matches. The CDR3 sequence is CASSERTGVYEQYV. The CDR3 bases are TGTGCCAGCAGTGAACGAACAGGGGTCTACGAGCAGTACGTC.

The rearrangement links TRBV3-1 (or the pseudogene TRBV3-2) to TRBJ2-3, with 13 bases aligning to TRBD2. Germline V gene data show CDR1 as LGHDT and CDR2 as YNNKEL (reference sequence). J gave up 8 bases and V 4 bases, and 12 bases lay outside the gene matches. CDR3 length: 17 amino acids. CDR3 sequence (DNA): TGTGCCAGCAGCCCGGAGGGACTAGCGGGGCTCACCGGTACGCAGTATTTT. Protein product: CASSPEGLAGLTGTQYF.

This chain connects TRBV27 to TRBJ1-1, with D uncertain. Per germline, CDR1 MNHEY and CDR2 SMNVEV (reference sequence). The CDR3 totals 13 residues. The V and J ends lost 2 bases and 4 bases respectively, with 8 bases between them. CDR3 sequence: CASSLNGFTEAFF. In DNA, the CDR3 is TGTGCCAGCAGTTTAAATGGGTTCACTGAAGCTTTCTTT.

This sequence joins TRBV7-3 and TRBJ1-2; 10 nucleotides align to TRBD1. The junction had 3 bases not matched to a gene; V was cut back by 5 bases and J by 3 bases. Germline lookup yields CDR1 SGHTA and CDR2 FQGTGA. The CDR3 is 14 amino acids. Here the CDR3 DNA reads TGTGCCAGCAGCCTGACAGGGGGCGACTATGGCTACACCTTC. Amino acid sequence: CASSLTGGDYGYTF.